The 8 T cell receptor beta chains given below trace back to one sample, sequenced in a study of cytomegalovirus exposure and HLA in healthy donors. Repertoires were generated with immunoSEQ multiplex PCR, while TCRdb's copy carries only in-frame clones and drops some. Of about 360,000 clones in the sample, roughly 88% were seen once. Sequencing was carried out using PBMCs. The receptor set was obtained from a woman aged 18-30 years in good health and CMV-seronegative.

The V and J genes are TRBV6-1 and TRBJ1-1; 9 nucleotides agree with TRBD1. J gave up 5 bases and V 5 bases, and 6 bases lay outside the gene matches. Germline-derived CDR1 and CDR2 are MNHNS and SASEGT. The CDR3 has 14 residues. The chain's CDR3 is CASSPTGGRTEAFF. The CDR3 DNA reads TGTGCCAGCAGTCCTACAGGGGGCCGAACTGAAGCTTTCTTT.

The chain recombines TRBV27 with TRBJ2-3, with a possible D match to TRBD2 (6 bases). This CDR3 is built from 13 residues. Deletions cut 5 bases from V and 3 bases from J, with 9 bases between. Germline CDR1 reads MNHEY; CDR2 reads SMNVEV (reference sequence). The CDR3, as DNA: TGTGCCAGCAGTGCTCGGGAGACAGATACGCAGTATTTT. Protein product: CASSARETDTQYF.

J is TRBJ2-1 and V is TRBV19, with 9 bases matching TRBD2. The CDR3 runs to 15 residues. Germline loops: CDR1 LNHDA, CDR2 SQIVND (reference sequence). The ends lost 4 bases at V and 5 bases at J; junction bases unmatched: 6. The CDR3: CASSRAGGLDNEQFF. The CDR3 bases are TGTGCCAGTAGTAGGGCGGGAGGGTTAGACAATGAGCAGTTCTTC. The whole variable domain, remainder taken from reference TRBV19 and TRBJ2-1, is DGGITQSPKYLFRKEGQNVTLSCEQNLNHDAMYWYRQDPGQGLRLIYYSQIVNDFQKGDIAEGYSVSREKKESFPLTVTSAQKNPTAFYLCASSRAGGLDNEQFFGPGTRLTVL.

The chain links TRBV28 to TRBJ2-2; TRBD1 agrees at 7 bases. CDR1 MDHEN and CDR2 SYDVKM come from the germline V gene. V lost 5 bases and J lost 0; bases outside the gene matches: 3. This CDR3 is 15 amino acids long. The CDR3 here is CASSRTGANTGELFF. The CDR3 DNA is TGTGCCAGCAGTCGGACAGGAGCGAACACCGGGGAGCTGTTTTTT.

This chain uses TRBV6-6 with TRBJ2-7; 7 bases line up with TRBD2. CDR1 is MNHNY and CDR2 is SVGAGI in the germline V gene (reference sequence). The CDR3 extends over 13 amino acids. Unmatched junction bases numbered 4, after V lost 5 bases and J lost 3 bases. The CDR3 bases are TGTGCCAGCAGTGGCAGGGAGGGCTACGAGCAGTACTTC. Encoded protein: CASSGREGYEQYF.

The chain is built from TRBV11-2 and TRBJ1-2, with a weak D call TRBD1 (6 bases). Per the germline V gene, CDR1 is SGHAT and CDR2 is FQNNGV. The ends were cut back, 0 bases at V and 1 base at J, with 12 bases in the middle. The CDR3 is 16 residues long. The CDR3 protein is CASSLDGRGDNYGYTF. The CDR3 DNA sequence: TGTGCCAGCAGCTTAGACGGCAGGGGCGATAACTATGGCTACACCTTC.

The chain couples TRBV14 to TRBJ1-6, with TRBD1 identical over 9 bases. Per germline, CDR1 SGHDN and CDR2 FVKESK. The CDR3 extends over 16 amino acids. The J segment lost 9 bases and the V segment lost 1 base, leaving 7 bases of the junction unmatched. This chain's CDR3 is CASSQGTGTGSSPLHF. CDR3 nucleotides: TGTGCCAGCAGCCAAGGGACCGGGACAGGGAGTTCACCCCTCCACTTT.

V and J are TRBV30 and TRBJ1-2; 9 positions match TRBD1. This CDR3 comprises 13 residues. The germline V gene has CDR1 GTSNPN and CDR2 SVGIG (reference sequence). The J segment lost 6 bases and the V segment lost 5 bases, leaving 7 bases of the junction unmatched. The chain's CDR3 is CAWSRTGEDGYTF. The CDR3 DNA reads as TGTGCCTGGTCCAGGACAGGGGAGGATGGCTACACCTTC.